This T cell receptor beta chain was identified in a study of blood T cell repertoires in COVID-19. Study information: Acute and convalescent COVID-19 samples came from the United States, Italy and Spain. The analysed material was cDNA or gDNA that came from T cells, B-cell-depleted T cells, or PBMCs.

Original methodology: Amplification of reference gene primers provided the estimated nucleated cell counts. Clones were read by immunoSEQ multiplex PCR, and TCRdb kept only the in-frame ones, dropping some. D and trimming come from the DNA, and the V and J calls and clone size come from that table. The table records approximately 220,000 clones, 70% to 90% of them present only once. The CDR3 loop spans 16 amino acids. The V gene lost 0 bases and the J gene lost 2 bases, with 13 bases spanning the gap. CDR1 LNHNV and CDR2 YYDKDF come from the germline V gene (reference sequence). The V call is TRBV15, the J call TRBJ1-2; D uncertain. What was sequenced was peripheral blood. This sequence was found in a woman between 45 and 60 years old with acute or convalescent COVID-19. DNA of the CDR3: TGTGCCACCAGCAGAGATTCCGGGAGAATCAACTATGGCTACACCTTC. It is translated as CATSRDSGRINYGYTF.